Listed here are 15 T cell receptor beta chains from one sample, sequenced in a study of cytomegalovirus exposure and HLA in healthy donors. Sequenced by immunoSEQ multiplex PCR; TCRdb stores in-frame clones only, minus some. This sample yields over 150,000 clones, of which approximately 89% are seen a single time; approximately 10% belongs to the top ten. Sequenced sample: PBMCs. These receptors were taken from a woman aged 18-29 years in good health and CMV-seropositive.

This chain connects TRBV7-2 to TRBJ2-4, with D unclear. The CDR3 runs 13 residues. Trimming removed 5 bases from V and 5 bases from J, with 10 bases in between. Germline V lookup: CDR1 SGHTA, CDR2 FQGNSA. The CDR3 here is CASSPGAENIQYF. The CDR3 region has the DNA TGTGCCAGCAGCCCAGGCGCAGAAAACATTCAGTACTTC.

The V gene is TRBV28, the J gene TRBJ2-5; 8 bases are shared with TRBD2. The CDR3 covers 15 residues. CDR1 is MDHEN and CDR2 is SYDVKM in the germline V gene. V was clipped by 4 bases and J by 2 bases; unmatched bases: 6. The CDR3 bases are TGTGCCAGCAGTTACCGAGGGACTAGGCAAGAGACCCAGTACTTC. It yields the protein CASSYRGTRQETQYF.

V is TRBV5-1 and J is TRBJ2-7; D might be TRBD1 (6 bases). The V end lost 0 bases, the J end lost 9 bases, and 16 bases lay between the germline ends. The CDR3 runs to 14 residues. The V gene's germline CDR1 is SGHRS and CDR2 YFSETQ. The CDR3 DNA is TGCGCCAGCAGCTTGGTGGGACAAGCCATTGTGCAGTACTTC. It translates to CASSLVGQAIVQYF.

The rearrangement joins TRBV10-1 to TRBJ2-5, with D perhaps TRBD2 (7 bases). The germline V gene encodes CDR1 WNHNN and CDR2 SYGVQD (reference sequence). V was clipped by 2 bases and J by 5 bases, with 15 bases between them. This CDR3 comprises 15 residues. Written as DNA, the CDR3 is TGCGCCAGCAGTGAGAGGGGGGGGCCGGAGGAGACCCAGTACTTC. Amino acid sequence: CASSERGGPEETQYF.

The genes are TRBV13 and TRBJ2-7; 9 bases are a match to TRBD2. The CDR3 sequence is 19 residues long. Germline V lookup: CDR1 PRHDT, CDR2 FYEKMQ (reference sequence). The J segment lost 5 bases and the V segment lost 0 bases, leaving 17 bases of the junction unmatched. Here the CDR3 DNA reads TGTGCCAGCAGCTTAGGCTCCCCGTTAGCGGGAGATTTTAGAAACGAGCAGTACTTC. Translation gives CASSLGSPLAGDFRNEQYF.

The chain joins TRBV11-2 to TRBJ2-2, with TRBD2 as a possible D gene (6 bases). This CDR3 is 14 amino acids long. CDR1 is SGHAT and CDR2 is FQNNGV in the germline V gene. Deletions cut 6 bases from V and 6 bases from J, with 14 bases between. The DNA for the CDR3 is TGTGCCAGCAGGGCCAGCGCGGGGCCCGGGGAGCTGTTTTTT. Protein: CASRASAGPGELFF. Combining the CDR3 with reference TRBV11-2 and TRBJ2-2 gives the whole variable domain EAGVAQSPRYKIIEKRQSVAFWCNPISGHATLYWYQQILGQGPKLLIQFQNNGVVDDSQLPKDRFSAERLKGVDSTLKIQPAKLEDSAVYLCASRASAGPGELFFGEGSRLTVL.

The chain couples TRBV27 to TRBJ2-7, with TRBD1 identical over 9 bases. This CDR3 is built from 17 residues. The trim removed 3 bases at V and 5 bases at J, leaving 14 bases unmatched. Germline loops: CDR1 MNHEY, CDR2 SMNVEV (reference sequence). The CDR3 protein is CASSLYSGTGLSHEQYF. The CDR3 region has the DNA TGTGCCAGCAGTTTGTACTCCGGGACAGGGTTAAGTCACGAGCAGTACTTC.

V and J are TRBV29-1 and TRBJ2-5; TRBD2 matches 9 bases. The junction had 10 bases not matched to a gene; V was cut back by 3 bases and J by 5 bases. The length of the CDR3 is 15 residues. Germline-derived CDR1 and CDR2 are SQVTM and ANQGSEA. Here the CDR3 DNA reads TGCAGCGTTGAGTCTGGGACTAGCACCCGGGAGACCCAGTACTTC. As protein: CSVESGTSTRETQYF.

V usage is TRBV6-1 and J usage is TRBJ2-5, with 7 bases matching TRBD1. Germline lookup yields CDR1 MNHNS and CDR2 SASEGT. The V and J ends lost 4 bases and 1 base, in that order; junction bases with no gene match: 6. The CDR3 runs to 15 residues. The CDR3 bases are TGTGCCAGCAGTGTACGACAGGGCCCCCAAGAGACCCAGTACTTC. It is translated as CASSVRQGPQETQYF.

The chain uses TRBV6-5 and TRBJ2-5; 8 positions agree with TRBD1. The V segment lost 6 bases and the J segment 5 bases; nucleotides outside the gene matches: 2. This CDR3 has 12 residues. Germline V lookup: CDR1 MNHEY, CDR2 SVGAGI. The CDR3: CASRTGEETQYF. The DNA for the CDR3 is TGTGCCAGCAGGACAGGGGAGGAGACCCAGTACTTC.

This chain connects TRBV7-9 to TRBJ2-7; the match to TRBD2 covers 7 bases. Germline lookup yields CDR1 SEHNR and CDR2 FQNEAQ (reference sequence). This CDR3 has 16 residues. Unmatched junction bases numbered 11, after V lost 1 base and J lost 5 bases. CDR3 amino acids: CASSLGPVAGVNEQYF. The DNA for the CDR3 is TGTGCCAGCAGCTTAGGGCCTGTCGCGGGAGTGAACGAGCAGTACTTC.

Here the CDR3 reads CASSIGLAGDEQYF. CDR3 nucleotides: TGTGCCAGTAGTATAGGGCTAGCGGGAGACGAGCAGTACTTC. The genes are TRBV19 and TRBJ2-7; 10 bases are a match to TRBD2. In germline, CDR1 is LNHDA, CDR2 SQIVND (reference sequence). V lost 1 base and J lost 5; bases outside the gene matches: 2. The CDR3 is made up of 14 amino acids.

The sample holds a few counts of this clone. This chain links TRBV7-3 with TRBJ1-2, with unresolved D. Germline lookup yields CDR1 SGHTA and CDR2 FQGTGA. This CDR3 is 13 amino acids long. The V end was cut by 2 bases, the J end by 14 bases, with 18 bases between. The CDR3 nucleotides read TGTGCCAGCAGCTTATCACGGTCGCAGGAAGAAACCTTC. Its translation: CASSLSRSQEETF. The full variable domain, with the rest looked up from reference TRBV7-3 and TRBJ1-2, is GAGVSQTPSNKVTEKGKYVELRCDPISGHTALYWYRQSLGQGPEFLIYFQGTGAADDSGLPNDRFFAVRPEGSVSTLKIQRTERGDSAVYLCASSLSRSQEETFGSGTRLTVV.

The V call is TRBV5-1, the J call TRBJ1-2; 7 nucleotides align to TRBD1. With V trimmed by 4 bases and J by 7 bases, 7 bases remained unmatched. Per germline, CDR1 SGHRS and CDR2 YFSETQ. This CDR3 has 13 amino acids. CDR3 residues: CASSVGTEPGYTF. For the CDR3, the DNA is TGCGCCAGCAGCGTTGGGACAGAGCCTGGCTACACCTTC.

The rearrangement joins TRBV5-1 to TRBJ1-2; D remains unclear. Per germline, CDR1 SGHRS and CDR2 YFSETQ. The ends were cut back, 2 bases at V and 6 bases at J, with 11 bases in the middle. The CDR3 sequence is 13 residues long. CDR3 sequence reads: CASSFSRGDGYTF. CDR3 in DNA: TGCGCCAGCAGCTTCAGCCGCGGAGATGGCTACACCTTC. Full variable domain (missing parts from reference TRBV5-1 and TRBJ1-2): KAGVTQTPRYLIKTRGQQVTLSCSPISGHRSVSWYQQTPGQGLQFLFEYFSETQRNKGNFPGRFSGRQFSNSRSEMNVSTLELGDSALYLCASSFSRGDGYTFGSGTRLTVV.